These 20 T cell receptor beta chains share one sample of origin, sequenced in a study of T-cell reconstitution after alpha-beta-depleted transplantation in children (dated by TCRdb to about 2016). Preparation of the library involved PCR. The instrument was an Illumina HiSeq 2500. TCR library preparation used molecular barcoding, with unique molecular identifiers applied to normalize quantification of the TCRbeta repertoire. TCRdb applied fastp at Q25 and MiXCR to the public reads, then kept only in-frame beta chains. CDR3 protein duplicates are merged, each entry listing the most common genes and DNA. In this sample the table shows about 610,000 distinct CDR3 sequences, 10% to 13% of which occur a single time. Jointly, the top ten make up less than 4.5% of the sample. This specimen consisted of PBMCs from the stem cell graft donor, obtained from the stem cell graft. The receptors were sampled from a human donor who donated a stem cell graft to a child with acute myeloid leukemia.

This clonotype was recorded a few times. V is TRBV20-1 and J is TRBJ2-7; 10 positions match TRBD1. Germline V gene sequence: CDR1 DFQATT, CDR2 SNEGSKA (reference sequence). V shed 0 bases and J 2 bases; nucleotides not matched to a gene: 4. CDR3 size: 15 residues. The CDR3 DNA reads as TGCAGTGCTAGAGATGCGGGACAGGGGCCCTACGAGCAGTACTTC. Translating it yields CSARDAGQGPYEQYF.

This clonotype was seen many times. This sequence joins TRBV28 and TRBJ2-5, with TRBD1 as a possible D gene (6 bases). The ends were cut back, 10 bases at V and 5 bases at J, with 17 bases in the middle. CDR3 length: 13 amino acids. Germline CDR1 and CDR2: MDHEN and SYDVKM. The CDR3 spells CATYQGPRETQYF. CDR3 nucleotide sequence: TGTGCCACATACCAGGGGCCAAGGGAGACCCAGTACTTC. Supplemented by reference TRBV28 and TRBJ2-5, the full variable domain reads DVKVTQSSRYLVKRTGEKVFLECVQDMDHENMFWYRQDPGLGLRLIYFSYDVKMKEKGDIPEGYSVSREKKERFSLILESASTNQTSMYLCATYQGPRETQYFGPGTRLLVL.

The genes are TRBV4-1 and TRBJ1-2, with D tentatively TRBD1 (5 bases). Germline values: CDR1 MGHRA, CDR2 YSYEKL. The CDR3 has 16 residues. V lost 3 bases, J lost 3 bases, and 17 bases lay in between. The CDR3 loop reads CASSQEGFRGDYGYTF. CDR3 nucleotides: TGCGCCAGCAGCCAGGAGGGTTTTCGGGGCGACTATGGCTACACCTTC.

This clonotype was seen a few times. This chain links TRBV4-3 with TRBJ2-1; D possibly corresponds to TRBD2 (5 bases). The V end lost 0 bases, the J end lost 6 bases, and 12 bases lay between the germline ends. The CDR3 consists of 15 residues. The germline CDR1 and CDR2 sequences are LGHNA and YSLEER. The CDR3 DNA follows: TGCGCCAGCAGCCAAGATCCGGGATTCGGCAATGAGCAGTTCTTC. As protein: CASSQDPGFGNEQFF.

A single count supports this clonotype. The chain combines TRBV11-2 with TRBJ2-1, with a tentative D call TRBD2 (6 bases). V was clipped by 10 bases and J by 5 bases, with 24 bases between them. This CDR3 spans 16 amino acids. Germline V CDR1 and CDR2: SGHAT, FQNNGV. CDR3: CATTKTRTTTHNEQFF. The CDR3 DNA reads TGTGCCACCACAAAAACCAGGACTACTACCCACAATGAGCAGTTCTTC.

A few counts support this clonotype. CDR3 DNA: TGCAGTGCTGCCGAGAGCGGGTTCTCCTACGAGCAGTACTTC. This encodes CSAAESGFSYEQYF. This chain uses TRBV20-1 with TRBJ2-7; a weak D match, TRBD2 (6 bases). Between the trimmed V and J ends, which lost 5 bases and 0 bases, there was a span of 14 bases. Germline V gene data show CDR1 as DFQATT and CDR2 as SNEGSKA (reference sequence). CDR3 length: 14 residues.

The V call is TRBV6-2 or TRBV6-3, the J call TRBJ2-1, with TRBD2 matching over 13 bases. The V gene end was trimmed by 6 bases and the J gene end by 8 bases; junction bases not matched to a gene: 7. The CDR3 has 15 amino acids. CDR1 and CDR2 from the germline V gene are MNHEY and SVGEGT. CDR3 in amino acids: CASRPGLAGDDEQFF. The CDR3 DNA sequence: TGTGCCAGCAGACCCGGACTAGCGGGAGACGATGAGCAGTTCTTC.

This clonotype was detected many times. One end of the junction fails to match germline, which may point to a read error. The chain is built from TRBV4-3 and TRBJ2-2; no clear D. CDR3 length: 14 amino acids. Germline V gives CDR1 LGHNA, CDR2 YSLEER. Here the CDR3 reads CASSQDSNTGELFF. The CDR3 coding sequence is TGTGCCAGCAGCCAAGATTCGAACACCGGGGAGCTGTTTTTT.

The chain is built from TRBV20-1 and TRBJ2-4; D perhaps matches TRBD2 (7 bases). Deletions cut 1 base from V and 8 bases from J, with 12 bases between. The CDR3 consists of 13 residues. Germline lookup yields CDR1 DFQATT and CDR2 SNEGSKA (reference sequence). Here the CDR3 reads CSARGGGRDIQYF. DNA for the CDR3: TGCAGTGCTAGAGGGGGGGGGCGTGACATTCAGTACTTC.

This clonotype was picked up a small number of times. The rearrangement joins TRBV3-1 to TRBJ1-1, with 10 positions matching TRBD1. Germline CDR1 reads LGHDT; CDR2 reads YNNKEL (reference sequence). After removal of 0 bases from V and 3 bases from J, the junction contained 4 bases not matched to a gene. The CDR3 length is 16 residues. CDR3 DNA: TGTGCCAGCAGCCAAGATGGCGGACAGGGGGACACTGAAGCTTTCTTT. Protein: CASSQDGGQGDTEAFF.

This clonotype was detected only a few times. The chain joins TRBV15 to TRBJ2-7, with 8 bases that match TRBD2. Germline V gives CDR1 LNHNV, CDR2 YYDKDF (reference sequence). The CDR3 extends over 15 amino acids. V lost 3 bases to trimming and J lost 4 bases; unmatched junction nucleotides: 8. The CDR3 sequence: CATSSARGVGYEQYF. CDR3 nucleotide sequence: TGTGCCACCAGCAGCGCGCGGGGGGTAGGGTACGAGCAGTACTTC.

This clonotype has a handful of counts. The chain uses TRBV9 and TRBJ2-3, with D maybe TRBD1 (6 bases). The germline V gene encodes CDR1 SGDLS and CDR2 YYNGEE. The V and J ends lost 0 bases and 1 base respectively, with 15 bases between them. The CDR3 is 17 amino acids. In DNA, the CDR3 is TGTGCCAGCAGCGTAGTGGGGAACAGGGCGGGCACAGATACGCAGTATTTT. Protein: CASSVVGNRAGTDTQYF.

Many counts were recorded for this clonotype. One junction end disagrees with the germline gene, perhaps due to a read error. This chain connects TRBV5-1 to TRBJ2-1, with TRBD2 identical over 10 bases. This CDR3 comprises 14 residues. Germline CDR1 is SGHRS and CDR2 is YFSETQ. The CDR3, as DNA: TGTGCCAGCAGCTTAGGACTAGCGGACAATGAGCAGTTCTTC. This codes for CASSLGLADNEQFF.

The rearrangement uses TRBV11-2 and TRBJ2-2, with 12 nucleotides matching TRBD1. The CDR3 totals 18 residues. V lost 2 bases, J lost 5 bases, and 9 bases stayed unmatched. Germline values: CDR1 SGHAT, CDR2 FQNNGV. CDR3 sequence: CASSLSGTGGARTGELFF. The DNA of the CDR3 is TGTGCCAGCAGCTTATCCGGGACAGGGGGCGCGCGGACCGGGGAGCTGTTTTTT.

This sequence joins TRBV5-1 and TRBJ2-5; perhaps TRBD2 as D (6 bases). The CDR3 spans 15 residues. From germline, CDR1 is SGHRS and CDR2 YFSETQ. V shed 0 bases and J shed 2 bases, with 11 bases lying between them. The CDR3: CASSLVPGAQETQYF. The CDR3 bases are TGCGCCAGCAGCTTGGTTCCGGGAGCTCAAGAGACCCAGTACTTC.

This clonotype was counted many times. This chain joins TRBV15 and TRBJ1-1; D is uncertain. Germline V gives CDR1 LNHNV, CDR2 YYDKDF (reference sequence). V lost 0 bases and J lost 0, with 5 bases in between. CDR3 length equals 14 residues. The chain's CDR3 is CATSRDNMNTEAFF. In DNA form, the CDR3 reads TGTGCCACCAGCAGAGACAACATGAACACTGAAGCTTTCTTT.

The chain uses TRBV9 and TRBJ2-7; weak D call: TRBD2 (6 bases). CDR3 length equals 15 residues. Trimming stripped 1 base from V and 5 bases from J, with 16 bases between. In germline, CDR1 is SGDLS, CDR2 YYNGEE. For the CDR3, the DNA is TGTGCCAGCAGCGTATATTCGGGAGCTACCGACGAGCAGTACTTC. Its protein is CASSVYSGATDEQYF.

This clonotype was recorded at least ten times. The chain combines TRBV15 with TRBJ2-3, with 8 bases aligning to TRBD2. The CDR3 extends over 15 amino acids. Trimming at V came to 3 bases and at J to 2 bases, leaving 4 bases not matched to a gene. Germline CDR1 reads LNHNV; CDR2 reads YYDKDF (reference sequence). The CDR3 DNA reads as TGTGCCACCAGCAGCAGGGGACTAGTCACAGATACGCAGTATTTT. This translates into CATSSRGLVTDTQYF.

This clonotype showed up many times. The rearrangement uses TRBV20-1 and TRBJ1-2; 10 bases line up with TRBD1. The ends lost 5 bases at V and 4 bases at J; junction bases unmatched: 13. The V gene's germline CDR1 is DFQATT and CDR2 SNEGSKA (reference sequence). The CDR3 extends over 16 amino acids. The CDR3 DNA is TGCAGTGCTTCCAATCCTGACAGGGGGCAAAGCTATGGCTACACCTTC. Translation gives CSASNPDRGQSYGYTF.

V is TRBV11-2 and J is TRBJ2-1; tentatively, D is TRBD1 (5 bases). Germline loops: CDR1 SGHAT, CDR2 FQNNGV. The CDR3 sequence is 12 residues long. V shed 4 bases and J shed 9 bases, with 10 bases lying between them. The CDR3, as DNA: TGTGCCAGCAGCTCCGGACAAATTGAGCAGTTCTTC. Translated, it gives CASSSGQIEQFF.